The 21 T cell receptor beta chains below were found in one sample sequenced in a study of blood T cells in healthy people across ages. A second PCR of 7 to 11 cycles used a sample-barcoded 5' primer and a J-beta primer mix. TCRdb reanalysed the 5' RACE reads using MiXCR and keeps one entry per CDR3 protein. The sample records roughly 1.5 million distinct CDR3 sequences, roughly two fifths being singletons. Sequencing was carried out using blood. Receptors originate from a young woman in good health.

This sequence joins TRBV21-1 and TRBJ2-1; the table assigns TRBD2, which was not confirmed against the DNA. The J call may be wrong; the DNA end is better matched by TRBJ2-7. TRBV21-1 is marked as a pseudogene. CDR3 length: 14 amino acids. CDR3 sequence (DNA): TGTGCCAGCAGCAAGGGACTCTCCTACAATGAGCAGTACTTC. It specifies CASSKGLSYNEQYF.

This clonotype was observed a handful of times. CDR3 sequence: CASSPPVRTYEQYF. The DNA of the CDR3 is TGTGCCAGCTCACCACCGGTGCGGACCTACGAGCAGTACTTC. The J gene is TRBJ2-7, the V gene TRBV18; D ambiguous. The germline V gene encodes CDR1 KGHSH and CDR2 LQKENI. The CDR3 has 14 amino acids. With 0 bases removed from V and 2 bases from J, the gap between germline ends came to 8 bases.

This clonotype has just a few counts. A junction boundary mismatches the germline segment, possibly from a read error. The rearrangement links TRBV7-2 to TRBJ1-5; 7 nucleotides align to TRBD1. CDR1 is SGHTA, CDR2 FQGNSA, per germline. The CDR3 runs 14 residues. The CDR3: CASSLGTANQPQHF. The DNA for the CDR3 is TGTGCCAGCAGTTTAGGGACAGCAAATCAGCCCCAGCATTTT.

The gene calls are TRBV20-1 and TRBJ1-3; D gene uncertain. The CDR3 is made up of 13 amino acids. The germline V gene encodes CDR1 DFQATT and CDR2 SNEGSKA (reference sequence). With 3 bases removed from V and 0 bases from J, the gap between germline ends came to 6 bases. CDR3 sequence reads: CSASMNSGNTIYF. The CDR3 DNA reads as TGCAGTGCTAGTATGAACTCTGGAAACACCATATATTTT.

This clonotype was counted between two and nine times. This rearrangement joins TRBV18 to TRBJ2-5, with D possibly matching TRBD2 (5 bases). Trimming shortened V by 8 bases and J by 2 bases, and 12 bases separated the two germline ends. CDR1 and CDR2 from the germline V gene are KGHSH and LQKENI. This CDR3 has 13 residues. The CDR3 region is CASEPRGQETQYF. The CDR3 nucleotides read TGTGCCAGCGAGCCCCGAGGGCAAGAGACCCAGTACTTC.

For this clonotype: The junction departs from germline at one end; a sequencing error may be responsible. The chain links TRBV9 to TRBJ2-1; D is undetermined. This CDR3 contains 15 residues. Germline CDR1 SGDLS, CDR2 YYNGEE. The CDR3 protein is CASSVVGKAYSEQFF. CDR3 nucleotides: TGTGCCAGCAGCGTAGTAGGAAAAGCGTACAGTGAGCAGTTCTTC.

This clonotype was observed a few times. The rearrangement joins TRBV28 to TRBJ2-5, with TRBD1 as a possible D gene (6 bases). The CDR3 has 12 residues. Trimming cost V 7 bases and J 2 bases, with 8 bases left between them. CDR1 MDHEN and CDR2 SYDVKM come from the germline V gene. CDR3 sequence: CASTDSQETQYF. The CDR3 bases are TGTGCCAGCACGGACAGTCAAGAGACCCAGTACTTC.

In this sample, this clonotype turned up many times. The chain uses TRBV4-3 and TRBJ2-7, with D unclear. This CDR3 contains 15 residues. V was pared by 0 bases and J by 2 bases, with 11 bases between. Germline V CDR1 and CDR2: LGHNA, YSLEER. Here the CDR3 DNA reads TGCGCCAGCAGCCAAGATCTGGGCAGTCCCTACGAGCAGTACTTC. It specifies CASSQDLGSPYEQYF.

The genes are TRBV6-1 and TRBJ2-7; D unclear. Germline lookup yields CDR1 MNHNS and CDR2 SASEGT. V lost 2 bases and J lost 6, with 14 bases in between. The CDR3 sequence is 14 residues long. CDR3 bases: TGTGCCAGCAGTGAAACCCCCTTGACGGGCGAGCAGTACTTC. Its translation: CASSETPLTGEQYF.

The V and J genes are TRBV9 and TRBJ2-1, with 11 bases that match TRBD2. Losses at the gene ends were 3 bases for V and 9 bases for J; bases not matched to a gene: 8. CDR1 is SGDLS and CDR2 is YYNGEE in the germline V gene. The CDR3 is 15 residues long. The CDR3 here is CASSEGLAVECEQFF. The CDR3 nucleotides are TGTGCCAGCAGCGAGGGACTAGCGGTAGAATGTGAGCAGTTCTTC.

V is TRBV6-2 or TRBV6-3 and J is TRBJ1-2; 7 nucleotides align to TRBD1. Trimming removed 6 bases from V and 7 bases from J; junction bases left unmatched: 8. Per germline, CDR1 MNHEY and CDR2 SVGEGT. The CDR3 loop spans 13 amino acids. The CDR3 DNA reads TGTGCCAGCAGCAGAGGAGGGGGCTTTGGCTACACCTTC. Its protein is CASSRGGGFGYTF.

The chain recombines TRBV20-1 with TRBJ2-1, with 7 positions matching TRBD2. Germline CDR1 reads DFQATT; CDR2 reads SNEGSKA (reference sequence). The V segment lost 1 base and the J segment 3 bases; nucleotides outside the gene matches: 18. The CDR3 is 19 residues long. Here the CDR3 reads CSARVLRERAAEFYNEQFF. CDR3 sequence (DNA): TGCAGTGCTAGAGTTTTGCGGGAGCGTGCCGCAGAATTCTACAATGAGCAGTTCTTC.

This clonotype was observed a handful of times. The chain joins TRBV6-2 or TRBV6-3 to TRBJ1-4; the D gene is possibly TRBD1 (6 bases). CDR1 MNHEY and CDR2 SVGEGT come from the germline V gene. The V gene lost 5 bases and the J gene lost 6 bases, with 13 bases spanning the gap. This CDR3 has 14 residues. The CDR3 here is CASSRTGLDEKLFF. The DNA of the CDR3 is TGTGCCAGCAGTAGAACAGGGTTGGATGAAAAACTGTTTTTT.

In its sample, this clonotype was seen a few times. The chain combines TRBV20-1 with TRBJ1-2; no firm D call. The germline gives CDR1 DFQATT, CDR2 SNEGSKA (reference sequence). With 4 bases removed from V and 8 bases from J, the gap between germline ends came to 8 bases. This CDR3 is 10 amino acids long. CDR3 amino acids: CSAIRGGYTF. The DNA for the CDR3 is TGCAGTGCTATCAGAGGGGGCTACACCTTC.

This clonotype was seen a handful of times. The chain combines TRBV12-3 or TRBV12-4 with TRBJ2-2; TRBD2 might be the D (5 bases). This CDR3 contains 13 residues. V shed 10 bases and J shed 1 base, with 10 bases lying between them. The DNA for the CDR3 is TGTGCCAATGTTCGGGGGAACACCGGGGAGCTGTTTTTT. The encoded protein is CANVRGNTGELFF.

This clonotype has a handful of counts. The chain's CDR3 is CASSYSRPSSGSLSYNEQFF. The CDR3 DNA reads as TGTGCCAGCAGTTACTCGCGGCCCTCTAGCGGGAGTCTCTCCTACAATGAGCAGTTCTTC. This chain uses TRBV6-5 with TRBJ2-1, with 10 positions matching TRBD2. This CDR3 comprises 20 residues. Germline assignment: CDR1 MNHEY and CDR2 SVGAGI. The J segment lost 0 bases and the V segment lost 0 bases, leaving 11 bases of the junction unmatched.

Only a few counts were recorded for this clonotype. The chain is built from TRBV6-5 and TRBJ1-1; 10 nucleotides agree with TRBD1. This CDR3 is built from 15 residues. CDR1 and CDR2 from the germline V gene are MNHEY and SVGAGI. V shed 6 bases, J shed 0 bases, and the junction held 4 bases outside the gene matches. The CDR3 protein is CASRRQGALNTEAFF. CDR3 DNA sequence: TGTGCCAGCAGGCGACAGGGGGCCCTGAACACTGAAGCTTTCTTT.

The V and J genes are TRBV27 and TRBJ1-2; D call uncertain. With 0 bases removed from V and 1 base from J, the gap between germline ends came to 6 bases. Looked up from germline, CDR1 is MNHEY and CDR2 is SMNVEV (reference sequence). This CDR3 is built from 14 residues. In DNA, the CDR3 is TGTGCCAGCAGTTTATCCCCTATTAACTATGGCTACACCTTC. This sequence encodes CASSLSPINYGYTF.

This sequence joins TRBV28 and TRBJ2-1, with 9 bases lining up with TRBD1. There are 15 residues in the CDR3. Germline V lookup: CDR1 MDHEN, CDR2 SYDVKM. J gave up 10 bases and V 5 bases, and 12 bases lay outside the gene matches. CDR3 protein: CASSEPGQGSREQFF. CDR3 DNA: TGTGCCAGCAGTGAACCGGGACAGGGCTCTCGGGAGCAGTTCTTC.

This chain connects TRBV28 to TRBJ2-5; 8 nucleotides line up with TRBD2. The CDR3 covers 14 residues. V was clipped by 8 bases and J by 5 bases; unmatched bases: 10. Per germline, CDR1 MDHEN and CDR2 SYDVKM. The CDR3 DNA reads TGTGCCAGCGGTTCGAGCGGGAGAAGCGAGACCCAGTACTTC. Amino acid sequence: CASGSSGRSETQYF.

This clonotype has just a few counts. The chain has TRBV14 and TRBJ2-1, with D unresolved. The CDR3 has 12 residues. The germline gives CDR1 SGHDN, CDR2 FVKESK. V was shortened by 4 bases and J by 6 bases, with 7 bases between the two germline ends. Here the CDR3 reads CASSPEVNEQFF. CDR3 sequence (DNA): TGTGCCAGCAGCCCCGAGGTCAATGAGCAGTTCTTC.